Listed below are T cell receptor beta chains from one sample, sequenced in a study of cytomegalovirus exposure and HLA in healthy donors. Assay used: immunoSEQ multiplex PCR; TCRdb lists only in-frame clones, some missing. The data hold around 50,000 clones, with approximately 95% observed a single time. Sequencing was carried out using PBMCs. These receptors all come from a woman between 18 and 29 years old in good health and CMV-seronegative. CDR3s include the opening cysteine and the closing phenylalanine or tryptophan.

>TRBV6-1|14
CASRVDRGVYEQYF
>TRBV11-3|13
CASSLRGEEKAFF
>TRBV7-9|14
CASSLIRDREAQYF
>TRBV19|16
CASSIRSARRNTEAFF
>TRBV30|16
CAWSGNYRVSADTQYF
>TRBV7-2|13
CASSFQGGETQYF
>TRBV6-1|14
CASSRTSGHNEQFF
>TRBV6-5|16
CASSSLGRGYTDTQYF
>TRBV6-1|15
CATIQGIGTTDTQYF
>TRBV7-3|14
CASSFRTSTDTQYF
>TRBV6-6|15
CASSPEGGGDQPQHF
>TRBV27|15
CASSSSRQGINGYTF
>TRBV5-1|14
CASSPDRGFYGYTF
>TRBV6-5|15
CASSYSRQGGDGYTF
>TRBV27|16
CASSDLAGVSTDTQYF
>TRBV7-2|15
CASSRTGASGNTIYF
>TRBV28|14
CASSLGGNDEKLFF
>TRBV18|14
CASSPLRETDTQYF
>TRBV5-6|13
CASSRGWADTQYF
>TRBV19|15
CASSAGRGPNEKLFF
>TRBV5-1|14
CASSLGLVANEQFF
>TRBV19|15
CASNSFSSYNSPLHF
>TRBV6-1|15
CASSEGRGPLYEQYF
>TRBV2|16
CASSAVLAGVLNTQYF
>TRBV29-1|14
CSVSLRDRSYEQYF
>TRBV6-1|14
CASSARDLYNEQFF
>TRBV27|16
CASSLLPGGSYNEQFF
>TRBV7-2|19
CASSQAHPGLAANTGELFF
>TRBV6-5|14
CASGGTGDTGELFF
>TRBV19|11
CASRDSSTQYF
>TRBV10-3|19
CAISESISGGIPSTDTQYF
>TRBV21-1|14
CASSKGPYNYGYTF
>TRBV6-5|14
CASSYQTGRYGYTF
>TRBV7-8|16
CASSVISGLNTGELFF
>TRBV5-1|14
CASSLLPGGSGYTF
>TRBV6-1|13
CASLRTALDGYTF
>TRBV28|12
CASSQLNRVHTF
>TRBV12-2|15
CASRLQGTRTDTQYF
>TRBV5-1|13
CASQQGAGETQYF
>TRBV25-1|16
CASSPHLGQGFYGYTF
>TRBV9|14
CASSANSGAGGYTF
>TRBV11-2|16
CASSLEVAGGWNEQFF
>TRBV27|14
CASSLRGANYGYTF
>TRBV6-1|14
CASSHLSGTDTQYF
>TRBV5-6|18
CASSLPGQEYSGANVLTF
>TRBV5-1|15
CASSLGDRGVEKLFF